Listed below are T cell receptor beta chains from one sample, sequenced in a study of blood T cell repertoires in COVID-19. The data were produced by immunoSEQ multiplex PCR, yet TCRdb's version contains in-frame clones alone and is incomplete. The table lists 45,000 to 50,000 clones, 85% to 90% of them singletons. The sequencing input was peripheral blood. The origin of the receptors is a human donor in a cohort sampled during active COVID-19. CDR3s include the opening cysteine and the closing phenylalanine or tryptophan. A D gene is named only where the DNA matches it firmly. Where a row states a size, it is once, few, many or the class of an expanded clone; other rows omit it.

v_call: TRBV19
d_call: -
clone_size: -
j_call: TRBJ1-5
cdr3_aa: CASRKALGGRQPQHF
cdr3_nt: TGTGCCAGTAGGAAAGCGTTGGGGGGAAGGCAGCCCCAGCATTTT

v_call: TRBV30
d_call: TRBD2
clone_size: -
j_call: TRBJ2-7
cdr3_aa: CAWRVVGWGGEQYF
cdr3_nt: TGTGCCTGGCGTGTTGTGGGATGGGGGGGAGAGCAGTACTTC

v_call: TRBV12-2
d_call: -
clone_size: -
j_call: TRBJ2-7
cdr3_aa: CASRLGSSLWSSYEQYF
cdr3_nt: TGTGCAAGTCGCTTAGGGTCTAGCTTATGGAGCTCCTACGAGCAGTACTTC

v_call: TRBV5-1
d_call: -
clone_size: once
j_call: TRBJ2-1
cdr3_aa: CASSLGPSLNNEQFF
cdr3_nt: TGCGCCAGCAGCTTGGGTCCTAGTCTGAACAATGAGCAGTTCTTC

v_call: TRBV7-3
d_call: -
clone_size: few
j_call: TRBJ1-6
cdr3_aa: CASRLVRNSPLHF
cdr3_nt: TGTGCCAGCAGGCTCGTGAGGAATTCACCCCTCCACTTT

v_call: TRBV12-1
d_call: -
clone_size: -
j_call: TRBJ2-1
cdr3_aa: CASSCPEEGSPYNEQFF
cdr3_nt: TGTGCCAGCAGCTGCCCCGAGGAGGGGAGCCCCTACAATGAGCAGTTCTTC

v_call: TRBV5-1
d_call: TRBD1
clone_size: -
j_call: TRBJ2-2
cdr3_aa: CASSLGTGTGELFF
cdr3_nt: TGCGCCAGCAGCTTGGGGACAGGGACCGGGGAGCTGTTTTTT

v_call: TRBV5-6
d_call: -
clone_size: once
j_call: TRBJ1-3
cdr3_aa: CASSYDRFSGNTIYF
cdr3_nt: TGTGCCAGCAGTTACGACAGGTTCTCTGGAAACACCATATATTTT

v_call: TRBV5-4
d_call: -
clone_size: -
j_call: TRBJ2-7
cdr3_aa: CASRFELTGRPYEQYF
cdr3_nt: TGTGCCAGCAGGTTCGAGCTGACAGGGAGGCCCTACGAGCAGTACTTC

v_call: TRBV6-1
d_call: TRBD2
clone_size: -
j_call: TRBJ2-1
cdr3_aa: CASSEYGTSGYNEQFF
cdr3_nt: TGTGCCAGCAGTGAATATGGGACTAGCGGCTACAATGAGCAGTTCTTC

v_call: TRBV9
d_call: TRBD2
clone_size: medium-sized
j_call: TRBJ2-3
cdr3_aa: CASSVGRGTDTQYF
cdr3_nt: TGTGCCAGCAGCGTCGGGCGGGGGACAGATACGCAGTATTTT